The rows below give T cell receptor beta chains drawn from one sample of a study of shared clonotypes between healthy human individuals. The assay was immunoSEQ multiplex PCR, and TCRdb's table has in-frame clones only and misses some. The table records more than 2,000,000 clones, around nine tenths of them present only once. Sequenced sample: naive CD4+ T cells sorted from blood. These receptors were obtained from a young man in good health. The conserved cysteine and the conserved F or W are not part of the CDR3 here.

V gene: TRBV5-1
J gene: TRBJ2-1
CDR3 protein: ASSLESGVVNEQF

V gene: TRBV30
J gene: TRBJ1-6
CDR3 protein: AWSVGDRGSYNSPLH

V gene: TRBV19
J gene: TRBJ1-5
CDR3 protein: ASSLSNQPQH

V gene: TRBV4-3
J gene: TRBJ2-1
CDR3 protein: ASSQDLGSSEQF

V gene: TRBV7-9
J gene: TRBJ1-4
CDR3 protein: ASSLPQNEKLF

V gene: TRBV4-1
J gene: TRBJ1-5
CDR3 protein: ASSQDNSQINQPQH

V gene: TRBV6-1
J gene: TRBJ1-4
CDR3 protein: ASSAAGNEKLF

V gene: TRBV6-5
J gene: TRBJ2-1
CDR3 protein: ASSYDLSSYNEQF

V gene: TRBV30
J gene: TRBJ2-1
CDR3 protein: AWSVRRTAGYNEQF

V gene: TRBV7-9
J gene: TRBJ1-2
CDR3 protein: ASSYTGTAVYGYT

V gene: TRBV29-1
J gene: TRBJ2-2
CDR3 protein: SVRGLAGDGELF

V gene: TRBV5-4
J gene: TRBJ2-3
CDR3 protein: ASSLASGVTDTQY

V gene: TRBV19
J gene: TRBJ2-5
CDR3 protein: ASSVGQALGTQY

V gene: TRBV4-1
J gene: TRBJ2-4
CDR3 protein: ASSPGLASGRTKNIQY

V gene: TRBV5-6
J gene: TRBJ1-4
CDR3 protein: ASSKQGVANEKLF

V gene: TRBV5-1
J gene: TRBJ2-5
CDR3 protein: ASSKSTGQETQY

V gene: TRBV7-7
J gene: TRBJ2-3
CDR3 protein: ASSRTGGADTQY

V gene: TRBV27
J gene: TRBJ2-3
CDR3 protein: ASSLGQGPYTDTQY

V gene: TRBV2
J gene: TRBJ2-5
CDR3 protein: ASSEWASGSLVETQY

V gene: TRBV10-3
J gene: TRBJ2-1
CDR3 protein: AISVSADSYNEQF

V gene: TRBV4-2
J gene: TRBJ1-1
CDR3 protein: ASTRQTQGRGNTEAF

V gene: TRBV27
J gene: TRBJ2-7
CDR3 protein: ASSLRAGVGYEQY

V gene: TRBV7-9
J gene: TRBJ2-7
CDR3 protein: ASSLGPARGGEQY

V gene: TRBV11-2
J gene: TRBJ2-1
CDR3 protein: ASSLDRDEQF

V gene: TRBV9
J gene: TRBJ2-4
CDR3 protein: ASSGGTERAIQY

V gene: TRBV6-5
J gene: TRBJ2-3
CDR3 protein: ASSSPAPSTDTQY

V gene: TRBV10-2
J gene: TRBJ1-2
CDR3 protein: ASSRIRQGANENGYT

V gene: TRBV18
J gene: TRBJ1-2
CDR3 protein: ASSQGSVGPVYGYT

V gene: TRBV19
J gene: TRBJ2-5
CDR3 protein: ASSTGRGLAGVQTQY